This TCR beta chain derives from a study of T cells in Graves' hyperthyroidism and ophthalmopathy. In the study overall: Once the initial diagnosis was made, peripheral blood was obtained before any treatment.

If no ophthalmopathy progression occurred within 18 months, Graves' hyperthyroidism was stable. The hyperthyroidism patients had all been newly diagnosed, and their disease duration was under 2 months. Their ages ranged from 18 to 65 years. Uncontrolled infections, other autoimmune diseases, pregnancy or lactation led to exclusion of patients. The TCR beta CDR3 regions underwent amplification using RNA transcripts as the source. The HTBI set primed first-round TCR CDR3 RT-PCR. TCRdb re-derived calls from the multiplex PCR reads in MiXCR, one entry per CDR3 protein. The sample has a few hundred thousand distinct CDR3 sequences; just under 15% are singletons. The CDR3 extends over 16 amino acids. In germline, CDR1 is LNHDA, CDR2 SQIVND (reference sequence). Trimming took off 7 bases at V and 3 bases at J, with 19 bases between the two ends.

This receptor was taken from a woman in her twenties or thirties with Graves' hyperthyroidism. The specimen sequenced was blood. The chain couples TRBV19 to TRBJ2-1; D may match TRBD1 or TRBD2 (5 bases each). The CDR3 sequence: CASIYSEGQYYNEQFF. The CDR3 coding sequence is TGTGCCAGTATCTATAGTGAGGGGCAGTACTACAATGAGCAGTTCTTC.